This entry features one T cell receptor (beta chain) sequence. Its specificity is not known. This entry is derived from a study of cytomegalovirus exposure and HLA in healthy donors. Whole-study findings and limits: On later analysis, the bulk of CMV-associated TCR beta chains appeared to be HLA-restricted. Specific recognition of CMV antigens was confirmed in vitro for a few chains (all CMV-associated).

When sampled, the donors appeared nominally healthy, though they likely had unrecorded immune exposures. This PCR relied on a set of 60 Vbeta primers and 13 Jbeta primers. The method was immunoSEQ multiplex PCR; TCRdb's version includes in-frame clones alone and lacks a portion of them. The repertoire holds 85,000 to 130,000 clones, around 76% seen once, with 4% in the top ten. The sample consisted of PBMCs. This TCR was sampled from a woman aged 45-60 years in good health and CMV-seropositive.

The CDR3 DNA reads TGTGCCAGCAGCTTCCTATATGGGACTGGGAACACCGGGGAGCTGTTTTTT. Translated: CASSFLYGTGNTGELFF. The chain employs TRBV7-9 and TRBJ2-2; weak D call: TRBD2 (6 bases). Trimming cost V 3 bases and J 1 base, with 15 bases left between them. CDR1 and CDR2 (germline): SEHNR, FQNEAQ (reference sequence). The CDR3 extends over 17 amino acids.